These T cell receptor beta chains were read from a single sample in a study of blood T cells in healthy people across ages. TCRdb re-called the 5' RACE reads with MiXCR, one entry per CDR3 protein. The sample shows 650,000 to 1,000,000 distinct CDR3 sequences, 35% to 40% of them seen only once. The source material was blood. These receptors were taken from a man between 18 and 35 years old in good health. The CDR3 runs from the conserved cysteine through the conserved F or W. D genes are given only for firm matches. Size values are once, few and many counts, or a class for expanded clones, and some rows have none.

V,D,size,J,CDR3,DNA
TRBV20-1,-,many,TRBJ2-4,CSAPNRDSPAENIQYF,TGCAGTGCTCCTAACAGAGACAGCCCGGCGGAAAACATTCAGTACTTC
TRBV20-1,TRBD2,few,TRBJ2-7,CSAAGGTYEQYF,TGCAGTGCCGCCGGGGGGACCTACGAGCAGTACTTC
TRBV2,-,-,TRBJ1-2,CASSEAGSNGYTF,TGTGCCAGCAGTGAAGCGGGGAGCAATGGCTACACCTTC
TRBV20-1,TRBD1,few,TRBJ2-1,CSAAAGTGLSNEQFF,TGCAGTGCTGCAGCCGGGACAGGGTTATCCAATGAGCAGTTCTTC
TRBV20-1,TRBD2,-,TRBJ2-7,CSANSGTSGGAPFNEQYF,TGCAGTGCCAACTCCGGGACTAGCGGGGGGGCCCCATTCAATGAGCAGTACTTC
TRBV12-3/TRBV12-4,-,many,TRBJ2-1,CASSPGTPNEQFF,TGTGCCAGCAGCCCCGGGACACCCAATGAGCAGTTCTTC
TRBV24-1,TRBD1,-,TRBJ2-2,CATRQGVGELFF,TGTGCCACCCGACAGGGGGTCGGGGAGCTGTTTTTT
TRBV12-3/TRBV12-4,-,few,TRBJ2-7,CASSFRRGGNEQYF,TGTGCCAGCAGTTTTAGGCGGGGAGGCAACGAGCAGTACTTC
TRBV15,-,-,TRBJ2-7,CATSTSQGNEQYF,TGTGCCACCAGCACGTCGCAGGGGAATGAGCAGTACTTC
TRBV11-2,-,many,TRBJ2-1,CASSLDRDNEQFF,TGTGCCAGCAGCTTAGATAGGGACAATGAGCAGTTCTTC
TRBV6-6,-,-,TRBJ1-5,CAVRSETGLNQPQHF,TGTGCCGTCAGATCCGAGACAGGCCTCAATCAGCCCCAGCATTTT
TRBV5-1,-,-,TRBJ1-1,CASSATTVGNTEAFF,TGCGCCAGCAGCGCAACAACCGTGGGGAACACTGAAGCTTTCTTT
TRBV7-9,TRBD2,-,TRBJ2-1,CASSLAGGKNEQFF,TGTGCCAGCAGCTTGGCGGGGGGAAAGAATGAGCAGTTCTTC
TRBV9,-,few,TRBJ2-1,CASSVDRREQFF,TGTGCCAGCAGCGTCGATCGTAGGGAGCAGTTCTTC
TRBV4-3,TRBD1,few,TRBJ2-1,CASSPAGTGVFEQFF,TGCGCCAGCAGCCCAGCAGGGACAGGGGTTTTTGAGCAGTTCTTC
TRBV7-2,-,many,TRBJ1-2,CASSERTDDYTF,TGTGCCAGCAGCGAACGGACGGACGACTACACCTTC
TRBV7-9,-,many,TRBJ2-5,CASSIQTGLREQYF,TGTGCCAGCAGTATCCAGACAGGACTGCGGGAGCAGTACTTC
TRBV20-1,TRBD1,few,TRBJ1-5,CSARTGDLPQHF,TGCAGTGCCCGGACAGGGGATCTGCCCCAGCATTTT
TRBV29-1,-,many,TRBJ1-2,CNGHLARIYGYTF,TGCAACGGCCATCTAGCCCGAATCTATGGCTACACCTTC
TRBV7-2,-,few,TRBJ2-3,CASSSPPTDTQYF,TGTGCCAGCAGCTCTCCTCCCACAGATACGCAGTATTTT
TRBV7-8,-,once,TRBJ1-2,CASSLEVGRRTNYGYTF,TGTGCCAGCAGCTTAGAGGTCGGCAGGCGGACCAACTATGGCTACACCTTC
TRBV10-3,-,few,TRBJ1-6,CAIKQDISSPLHF,TGTGCCATCAAACAGGACATTTCTTCACCCCTCCACTTT
TRBV6-6,-,few,TRBJ2-2,CASRQTGELFF,TGTGCCAGCAGACAGACCGGGGAGCTGTTTTTT
TRBV14,-,-,TRBJ1-1,CASSPPLPTEAFF,TGTGCCAGCAGCCCCCCACTGCCCACTGAAGCTTTCTTT
TRBV5-5,-,many,TRBJ2-1,CASRQGSYNEQFF,TGTGCCAGCAGGCAGGGGTCCTACAATGAGCAGTTCTTC
TRBV4-3,TRBD2,-,TRBJ2-1,CASGQNLGEGHNEQFF,TGCGCCAGCGGCCAAAACCTCGGGGAGGGGCACAATGAGCAGTTCTTC
TRBV7-9,-,few,TRBJ2-7,CASSPSGRGTSEQYF,TGTGCCAGCAGTCCCTCGGGACGGGGGACCTCCGAGCAGTACTTC
TRBV7-2,-,few,TRBJ2-1,CASSLSGGQGGENEQFF,TGTGCCAGCAGCTTAAGTGGTGGGCAGGGGGGTGAGAATGAGCAGTTCTTC
TRBV6-4,-,few,TRBJ2-1,CASSVEGTSSYNEQFF,TGTGCCAGCAGTGTGGAGGGGACAAGCTCCTACAATGAGCAGTTCTTC
TRBV6-6,-,-,TRBJ2-7,CASSYKKRVGKAHEQYF,TGTGCCAGCAGTTACAAAAAACGGGTTGGAAAAGCCCACGAGCAGTACTTC
TRBV20-1,-,many,TRBJ2-7,CSASQGRLYGEQYF,TGCAGTGCTAGTCAGGGCAGGCTCTATGGGGAGCAGTACTTC
TRBV3-1,-,-,TRBJ2-2,CASSHSRQGRNTGELFF,TGTGCCAGCAGCCACAGTCGGCAGGGACGGAACACCGGGGAGCTGTTTTTT
TRBV6-5,-,few,TRBJ2-7,CASSYSIEGAYEQYF,TGTGCCAGCAGTTACTCAATCGAGGGGGCCTACGAGCAGTACTTC
TRBV20-1,-,-,TRBJ2-1,CSAQNPGTTSYNEQFF,TGCAGTGCTCAAAATCCGGGGACCACCTCCTACAATGAGCAGTTCTTC
TRBV7-9,-,-,TRBJ2-5,CASSFLSSGRVEQYF,TGTGCCAGCAGCTTCCTAAGCTCGGGGCGGGTTGAGCAGTACTTC
TRBV6-4,TRBD1,-,TRBJ1-4,CASQGQGRATNEKLFF,TGTGCCAGTCAAGGACAGGGAAGGGCAACTAATGAAAAACTGTTTTTT
TRBV6-6,TRBD1,many,TRBJ1-2,CASHPGGYGYGYTF,TGTGCCAGCCACCCAGGGGGTTATGGCTATGGCTACACCTTC
TRBV6-1,-,-,TRBJ1-4,CASSEFRGEKLFF,TGTGCCAGCAGTGAATTTAGGGGTGAAAAACTGTTTTTT
TRBV3-1,-,few,TRBJ1-6,CASSQKNSPLHF,TGTGCCAGCAGCCAGAAGAATTCACCCCTCCACTTT
TRBV24-1,TRBD2,-,TRBJ2-1,CATSDRASGSNEQFF,TGTGCCACCAGTGATAGGGCTAGCGGGAGTAATGAGCAGTTCTTC
TRBV9,TRBD2,few,TRBJ2-7,CASSVVAGGGYNEQYF,TGTGCCAGCAGCGTAGTAGCGGGGGGTGGGTACAATGAGCAGTACTTC
TRBV6-2/TRBV6-3,TRBD2,-,TRBJ2-7,CVTLSSGGYEQYF,TGTGTCACCTTGTCGAGCGGGGGCTACGAGCAGTACTTC
TRBV5-1,-,few,TRBJ2-7,CASSLVMTQVEVEQYF,TGCGCCAGCAGCTTGGTGATGACGCAGGTGGAGGTCGAGCAGTACTTC
TRBV7-3,-,few,TRBJ1-2,CASSLEAGLGYTF,TGTGCCAGCAGCTTAGAGGCAGGCCTTGGCTACACCTTC
TRBV28,-,few,TRBJ1-2,CASSRPPGTSGYTF,TGTGCCAGCAGCCGCCCCCCGGGAACAAGCGGCTACACCTTC